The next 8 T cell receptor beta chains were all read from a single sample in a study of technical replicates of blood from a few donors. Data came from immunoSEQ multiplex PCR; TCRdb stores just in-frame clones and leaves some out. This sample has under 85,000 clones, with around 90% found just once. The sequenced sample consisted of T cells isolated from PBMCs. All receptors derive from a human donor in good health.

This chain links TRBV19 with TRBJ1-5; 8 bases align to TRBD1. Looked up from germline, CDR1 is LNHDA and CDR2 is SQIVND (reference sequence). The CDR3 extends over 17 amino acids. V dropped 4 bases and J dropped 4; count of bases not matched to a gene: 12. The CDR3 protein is CASSTPKGQGQNQPQHF. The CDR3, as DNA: TGTGCCAGTAGTACACCAAAAGGACAGGGACAGAATCAGCCCCAGCATTTT.

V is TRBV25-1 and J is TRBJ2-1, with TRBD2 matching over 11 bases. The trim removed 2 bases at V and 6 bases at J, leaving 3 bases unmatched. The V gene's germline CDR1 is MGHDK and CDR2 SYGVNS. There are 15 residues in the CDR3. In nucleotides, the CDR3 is TGTGCCAGCAGTGAAGGACTAGCGGGCTCCAATGAGCAGTTCTTC. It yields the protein CASSEGLAGSNEQFF.

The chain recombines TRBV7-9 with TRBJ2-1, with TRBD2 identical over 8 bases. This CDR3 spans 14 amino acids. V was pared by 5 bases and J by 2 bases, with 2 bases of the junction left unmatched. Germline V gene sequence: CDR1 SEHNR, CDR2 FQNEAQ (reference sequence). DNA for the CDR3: TGTGCCAGCAGCCTTAGCGGGGCCTACAATGAGCAGTTCTTC. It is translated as CASSLSGAYNEQFF.

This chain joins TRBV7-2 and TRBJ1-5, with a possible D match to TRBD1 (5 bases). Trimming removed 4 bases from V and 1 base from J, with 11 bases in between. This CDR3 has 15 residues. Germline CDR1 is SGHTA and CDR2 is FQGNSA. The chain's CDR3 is CASSSSGLSNQPQHF. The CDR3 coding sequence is TGTGCCAGCAGCTCCTCAGGGTTGAGCAATCAGCCCCAGCATTTT.

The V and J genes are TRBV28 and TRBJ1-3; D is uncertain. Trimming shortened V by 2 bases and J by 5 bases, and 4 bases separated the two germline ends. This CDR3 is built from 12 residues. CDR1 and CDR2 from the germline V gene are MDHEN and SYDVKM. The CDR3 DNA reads TGTGCCAGCAGTTTACAGAGAAACACCATATATTTT. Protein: CASSLQRNTIYF.

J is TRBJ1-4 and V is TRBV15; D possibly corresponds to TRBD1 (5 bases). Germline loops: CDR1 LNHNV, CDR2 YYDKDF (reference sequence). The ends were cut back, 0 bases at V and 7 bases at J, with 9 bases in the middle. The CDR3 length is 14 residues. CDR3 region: CATSRDRVPEKLFF. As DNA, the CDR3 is TGTGCCACCAGCAGAGACAGGGTCCCTGAAAAACTGTTTTTT.

The DNA of the CDR3 is TGTGCCAGCATACAGGGCATGAGGAATGAGCAGTTCTTC. It codes for CASIQGMRNEQFF. The chain links TRBV5-6 to TRBJ2-1, with D possibly matching TRBD1 (6 bases). Germline V CDR1 and CDR2: SGHDT, YYEEEE. This CDR3 contains 13 residues. Trimming removed 6 bases at V and 7 bases at J, with 14 bases between.

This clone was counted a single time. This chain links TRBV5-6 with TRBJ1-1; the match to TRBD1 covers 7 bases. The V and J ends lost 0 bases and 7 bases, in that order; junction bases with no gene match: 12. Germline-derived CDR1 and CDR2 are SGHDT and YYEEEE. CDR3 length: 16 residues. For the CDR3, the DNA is TGTGCCAGCAGCTTGGCAGGGGGATTTTTGAGGGGTGAAGCTTTCTTT. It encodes CASSLAGGFLRGEAFF.